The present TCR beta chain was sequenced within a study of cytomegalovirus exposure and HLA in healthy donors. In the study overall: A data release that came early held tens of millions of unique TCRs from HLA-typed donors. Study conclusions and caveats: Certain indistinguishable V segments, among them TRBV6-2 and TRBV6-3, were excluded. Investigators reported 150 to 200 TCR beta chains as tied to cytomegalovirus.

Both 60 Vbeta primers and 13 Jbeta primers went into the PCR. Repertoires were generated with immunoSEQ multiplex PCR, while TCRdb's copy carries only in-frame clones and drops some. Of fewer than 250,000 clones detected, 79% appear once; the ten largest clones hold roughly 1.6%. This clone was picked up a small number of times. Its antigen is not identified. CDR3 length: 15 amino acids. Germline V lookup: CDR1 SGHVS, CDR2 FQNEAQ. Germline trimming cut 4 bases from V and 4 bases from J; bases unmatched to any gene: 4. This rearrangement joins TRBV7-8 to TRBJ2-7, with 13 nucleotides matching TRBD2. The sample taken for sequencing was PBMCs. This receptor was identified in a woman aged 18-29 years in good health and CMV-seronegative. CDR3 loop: CASSSLTSGRYEQYF. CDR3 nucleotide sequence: TGTGCCAGCAGCTCCCTGACTAGCGGGAGGTACGAGCAGTACTTC.